One sample yielded the 27 T cell receptor beta chains listed below, sequenced in a study of T cells after yellow fever vaccination. TCRdb fed the 5' RACE reads into MiXCR, producing one record per CDR3 protein. The repertoire consists of just under 600,000 distinct CDR3 sequences, with roughly 13% occurring once and the leading ten covering about an eighth. This specimen was PBMCs, taken on the day of the yellow fever booster vaccination. The receptors stem from a man between 25 and 39 years old who received the YFV17D yellow fever vaccine.

V and J are TRBV28 and TRBJ1-6; possibly TRBD1 for D (5 bases). CDR1 is MDHEN, CDR2 SYDVKM, per germline. This CDR3 is built from 15 residues. Trimming left V 4 bases short and J 6 bases short, with 13 bases between. The CDR3 DNA reads as TGTGCCAGCAGTTCGGGGCTGATGTTTAATTCACCCCTCCACTTT. Amino acids: CASSSGLMFNSPLHF. Drawing the rest from reference TRBV28 and TRBJ1-6, the complete variable domain is DVKVTQSSRYLVKRTGEKVFLECVQDMDHENMFWYRQDPGLGLRLIYFSYDVKMKEKGDIPEGYSVSREKKERFSLILESASTNQTSMYLCASSSGLMFNSPLHFGNGTRLTVT.

This clonotype was picked up a small number of times. J is TRBJ2-7 and V is TRBV7-2; weak D call: TRBD2 (5 bases). The CDR3 covers 15 residues. Germline lookup yields CDR1 SGHTA and CDR2 FQGNSA. The ends were cut back, 5 bases at V and 0 bases at J, with 14 bases in the middle. The chain's CDR3 is CASSGDSDSSYEQYF. In DNA form, the CDR3 reads TGTGCCAGCAGCGGGGATAGCGATTCCTCCTACGAGCAGTACTTC.

This chain joins TRBV12-3 or TRBV12-4 and TRBJ1-5; a weak D match, TRBD1 (5 bases). This CDR3 comprises 13 residues. The V and J ends lost 8 bases and 5 bases respectively, with 13 bases between them. This CDR3 is CASGAYLDQPQHF. The CDR3 region has the DNA TGTGCCAGCGGGGCTTATTTAGATCAGCCCCAGCATTTT.

V usage is TRBV6-1 and J usage is TRBJ2-3; D is unresolved. This CDR3 contains 13 residues. Trimming stripped 7 bases from V and 2 bases from J, with 10 bases between. Per the germline V gene, CDR1 is MNHNS and CDR2 is SASEGT. The CDR3 DNA reads TGTGCCAGCAAAGTTGGCTTCACAGATACGCAGTATTTT. It translates to CASKVGFTDTQYF.

The V call is TRBV11-1, the J call TRBJ2-1; 8 bases are shared with TRBD1. V gave up 5 bases and J gave up 11 bases; unmatched junction bases: 2. The CDR3 loop spans 11 amino acids. The germline gives CDR1 SGHAT, CDR2 FQDESV (reference sequence). CDR3 sequence (DNA): TGTGCCAGCAGCACAGGGGGAAAGCAGTTCTTC. Amino acid sequence: CASSTGGKQFF.

The sample holds many counts of this clonotype. The V and J genes are TRBV5-1 and TRBJ2-3; D is unclear. V dropped 3 bases and J dropped 2 bases, with 7 bases sitting between them. The germline gives CDR1 SGHRS, CDR2 YFSETQ. CDR3 size: 13 residues. The DNA for the CDR3 is TGCGCCAGCAGCTCGACAAACACAGATACGCAGTATTTT. It specifies CASSSTNTDTQYF.

This chain links TRBV19 with TRBJ2-1; D is unresolved. V was pared by 0 bases and J by 8 bases, with 8 bases between. Germline V gene lookup returns CDR1 LNHDA and CDR2 SQIVND (reference sequence). The CDR3 covers 13 residues. Written as DNA, the CDR3 is TGTGCCAGTAGTATAGATAAAAGCGATGAGCAGTTCTTC. As protein: CASSIDKSDEQFF.

The rearrangement uses TRBV23-1 and TRBJ2-2; tentatively, D is TRBD2 (5 bases). TRBV23-1 belongs to the ORF category, with a function that is uncertain. The CDR3 has 16 residues. Deletions cut 3 bases from V and 1 base from J, with 12 bases between. The chain's CDR3 is CASSHPSGMNTGELFF. The CDR3 region has the DNA TGCGCCAGCAGTCATCCCAGCGGAATGAACACCGGGGAGCTGTTTTTT.

J is TRBJ1-5 and V is TRBV6-2 or TRBV6-3; D is unclear. V was cut by 5 bases and J by 7 bases, with 9 bases left in between. Germline lookup yields CDR1 MNHEY and CDR2 SVGEGT. CDR3 length: 12 residues. CDR3 nucleotide sequence: TGTGCCAGCAGTACCCTCAGCCAGCCCCAGCATTTT. It is translated as CASSTLSQPQHF.

The sample holds a few counts of this clonotype. The chain has TRBV19 and TRBJ2-1; the D is unclear. The CDR3 loop spans 12 amino acids. Germline CDR1 is LNHDA and CDR2 is SQIVND (reference sequence). The ends were cut back, 4 bases at V and 9 bases at J, with 10 bases in the middle. As DNA, the CDR3 is TGTGCCAGTAGTAGACTCTTCGGTGAGCAGTTCTTC. Translated: CASSRLFGEQFF.

V gene TRBV29-1 combines with J gene TRBJ2-1; D might be TRBD1 (6 bases). Between the trimmed V and J ends, which lost 4 bases and 3 bases, there was a span of 16 bases. The CDR3 runs to 15 residues. Germline CDR1 SQVTM, CDR2 ANQGSEA. The CDR3 DNA follows: TGCAGCGTTGGAGGGGGAGCGCTACTCTACAATGAGCAGTTCTTC. Translated: CSVGGGALLYNEQFF.

This clonotype appeared many times. The V gene is TRBV18, the J gene TRBJ2-1; no firm D call. CDR3 size: 12 residues. Germline values: CDR1 KGHSH, CDR2 LQKENI. V gave up 1 base and J gave up 6 bases, with 4 bases separating them. In DNA form, the CDR3 reads TGTGCCAGCTCACCACGCGTCAATGAGCAGTTCTTC. It is translated as CASSPRVNEQFF.

This sequence joins TRBV5-1 and TRBJ2-6; perhaps D is TRBD1 or TRBD2 (6 bases each). Germline CDR1 reads SGHRS; CDR2 reads YFSETQ. There are 17 residues in the CDR3. Trimming left V 0 bases short and J 1 base short, with 11 bases between. CDR3 nucleotide sequence: TGCGCCAGCAGCTTGGTCGGAGGGGGGTCTGGGGCCAACGTCCTGACTTTC. Amino acid sequence: CASSLVGGGSGANVLTF.

This clonotype was detected a few times. The V call is TRBV6-1, the J call TRBJ2-1; 7 bases line up with TRBD1. The ends lost 6 bases at V and 4 bases at J; junction bases unmatched: 9. Germline lookup yields CDR1 MNHNS and CDR2 SASEGT. The CDR3 is 15 residues long. The chain's CDR3 is CASRQGETGYNEQFF. The CDR3, as DNA: TGTGCCAGCAGGCAGGGGGAAACAGGGTACAATGAGCAGTTCTTC.

This clonotype showed up many times. This chain joins TRBV28 and TRBJ2-2; D not certain. Germline-derived CDR1 and CDR2 are MDHEN and SYDVKM. This CDR3 is built from 13 residues. Trimming stripped 4 bases from V and 0 bases from J, with 3 bases between. The CDR3 region is CASSSANTGELFF. CDR3 nucleotide sequence: TGTGCCAGCAGTTCCGCGAACACCGGGGAGCTGTTTTTT.

J is TRBJ2-2 and V is TRBV29-1, with D tentatively TRBD1 or TRBD2 (6 bases each). V was cut by 5 bases and J by 1 base, with 14 bases left in between. The V gene's germline CDR1 is SQVTM and CDR2 ANQGSEA. The CDR3 totals 15 residues. The CDR3 spells CSVSGGRWNTGELFF. CDR3 coding DNA: TGCAGCGTTTCCGGGGGCCGTTGGAACACCGGGGAGCTGTTTTTT.

This clonotype has more than one count but fewer than ten. The J gene is TRBJ2-1, the V gene TRBV4-3; D is perhaps TRBD2 (6 bases). The CDR3 length is 14 residues. In germline, CDR1 is LGHNA, CDR2 YSLEER. Trimming cost V 1 base and J 7 bases, with 11 bases left between them. DNA of the CDR3: TGCGCCAGCAGCCAAGCTCCGACTAGAAATGAGCAGTTCTTC. Protein sequence: CASSQAPTRNEQFF.

The chain links TRBV5-5 to TRBJ1-1; 7 bases align to TRBD1. The J segment lost 4 bases and the V segment lost 0 bases, leaving 6 bases of the junction unmatched. CDR1 SGHKS and CDR2 YYEKEE come from the germline V gene (reference sequence). This CDR3 is 15 amino acids long. CDR3 nucleotide sequence: TGTGCCAGCAGCTTGGAAATAGGGGGCCCCACTGAAGCTTTCTTT. Encoded protein: CASSLEIGGPTEAFF.

In this sample, this clonotype turned up a few times. V is TRBV20-1 and J is TRBJ2-7; maybe TRBD1 (6 bases). Germline CDR1 reads DFQATT; CDR2 reads SNEGSKA (reference sequence). Trimming pared 3 bases from V and 3 bases from J, leaving 15 bases between. The CDR3 is 14 amino acids. CDR3 sequence: CSASGNQGGYEQYF. CDR3 sequence (DNA): TGCAGTGCTAGCGGAAATCAAGGGGGCTACGAGCAGTACTTC.

The sample holds a few counts of this clonotype. The CDR3: CASRTGADEQFF. The DNA for the CDR3 is TGCGCCAGCAGGACAGGGGCCGATGAGCAGTTCTTC. The chain has TRBV5-1 and TRBJ2-1, with TRBD1 identical over 8 bases. CDR1 and CDR2 from the germline V gene are SGHRS and YFSETQ. Unmatched junction bases numbered 3, after V lost 5 bases and J lost 8 bases. This CDR3 has 12 residues. Together with reference TRBV5-1 and TRBJ2-1, the CDR3 gives the full variable domain: KAGVTQTPRYLIKTRGQQVTLSCSPISGHRSVSWYQQTPGQGLQFLFEYFSETQRNKGNFPGRFSGRQFSNSRSEMNVSTLELGDSALYLCASRTGADEQFFGPGTRLTVL.

The rearrangement links TRBV4-3 to TRBJ2-2, with D tentatively TRBD2 (6 bases). The germline V gene encodes CDR1 LGHNA and CDR2 YSLEER. The CDR3 totals 17 residues. Trimming shortened V by 1 base and J by 3 bases, and 15 bases separated the two germline ends. DNA of the CDR3: TGCGCCAGCAGCCAAGGGAGGGCCTACGGTTACACCGGGGAGCTGTTTTTT. The encoded protein is CASSQGRAYGYTGELFF.

The CDR3 spells CASSYSAAWGETQYF. The CDR3 nucleotides read TGTGCCAGCAGTTATTCAGCGGCCTGGGGGGAGACCCAGTACTTC. The chain employs TRBV6-2 or TRBV6-3 and TRBJ2-5; D possibly uses TRBD1 or TRBD2 (5 bases each). This CDR3 contains 15 residues. V was clipped by 3 bases and J by 5 bases, with 16 bases between them. The V gene's germline CDR1 is MNHEY and CDR2 SVGEGT.

This clonotype has only a few counts. The rearrangement joins TRBV12-3 or TRBV12-4 to TRBJ2-1, with TRBD1 matching 10 bases. The CDR3 is 17 amino acids. V shed 6 bases and J 4 bases; nucleotides not matched to a gene: 12. The CDR3 nucleotides read TGTGCCAGCAGGGGCCGTCCGGGACAGGGGTATTACAATGAGCAGTTCTTC. It encodes CASRGRPGQGYYNEQFF.

The V gene is TRBV3-1, the J gene TRBJ2-7; possible D gene TRBD1, 6 bases. The CDR3 has 13 amino acids. Germline CDR1 LGHDT, CDR2 YNNKEL (reference sequence). Trimming cost V 4 bases and J 6 bases, with 13 bases left between them. The chain's CDR3 is CASSRGGPAEQYF. The CDR3 DNA is TGTGCCAGCAGCCGAGGGGGACCGGCCGAGCAGTACTTC.

The V and J genes are TRBV7-6 and TRBJ2-4, with 10 nucleotides matching TRBD1. This CDR3 is built from 17 residues. The ends lost 5 bases at V and 5 bases at J; junction bases unmatched: 12. Germline V gene lookup returns CDR1 SGHVS and CDR2 FNYEAQ. CDR3 protein: CASSTYPGTGVENIQYF. Here the CDR3 DNA reads TGTGCCAGCAGCACTTATCCCGGGACAGGGGTGGAAAACATTCAGTACTTC.

CDR3 in amino acids: CASSSTGTTNEQYF. Here the CDR3 DNA reads TGCGCCAGCAGCTCAACCGGGACTACGAACGAGCAGTACTTC. The rearrangement uses TRBV5-1 and TRBJ2-7; 7 bases line up with TRBD2. Germline V lookup: CDR1 SGHRS, CDR2 YFSETQ. The J segment lost 5 bases and the V segment lost 3 bases, leaving 8 bases of the junction unmatched. CDR3 length: 14 amino acids. Using reference TRBV5-1 and TRBJ2-7 for the parts outside the CDR3, the full variable domain is KAGVTQTPRYLIKTRGQQVTLSCSPISGHRSVSWYQQTPGQGLQFLFEYFSETQRNKGNFPGRFSGRQFSNSRSEMNVSTLELGDSALYLCASSSTGTTNEQYFGPGTRLTVT.

This clonotype was recorded a few times. This rearrangement joins TRBV20-1 to TRBJ2-7, with a tentative D call TRBD1 (5 bases). V was clipped by 0 bases and J by 2 bases, with 17 bases between them. CDR3 size: 16 residues. Germline CDR1 reads DFQATT; CDR2 reads SNEGSKA (reference sequence). The CDR3 nucleotides are TGCAGTGCTAGAGACCCAGGGCAGCCAGGAGCCTACGAGCAGTACTTC. This encodes CSARDPGQPGAYEQYF.